A selection of T cell receptor beta chains follows, all from one sample in a study of T cell changes during pregnancy in multiple sclerosis. The data were produced by immunoSEQ multiplex PCR, yet TCRdb's version contains in-frame clones alone and is incomplete. The repertoire consists of under 50,000 clones, with approximately 95% occurring once and the leading ten covering almost 6%. The starting material was CD8+ T cells from peripheral blood mononuclear cells, obtained in the first trimester of pregnancy. These receptors came from a female donor with multiple sclerosis, enrolled in a pregnancy study. CDR3s include the opening cysteine and the closing phenylalanine or tryptophan. A D gene is named only where the DNA matches it firmly. The size entry is marked missing in some rows and otherwise reads once, few, many or a size class.

clone_size	cdr3_length	v_call	d_call	j_call	cdr3_aa	cdr3_nt
once	14	TRBV27	-	TRBJ2-1	CASSFPPGSDEQFF	TGTGCCAGCAGTTTCCCCCCAGGGTCCGATGAGCAGTTCTTC
-	16	TRBV5-4	TRBD2	TRBJ2-3	CASSFKRELGADTQYF	TGTGCCAGCAGCTTTAAGCGGGAGTTAGGGGCAGATACGCAGTATTTT
-	17	TRBV27	TRBD2	TRBJ2-2	CASSLSTLAVLTGELFF	TGTGCCAGCAGTTTATCGACCCTAGCGGTTCTCACCGGGGAGCTGTTTTTT
-	17	TRBV11-2	TRBD1	TRBJ1-4	CASSRKIRTGPNEKLFF	TGTGCCAGCAGCCGGAAAATAAGGACAGGTCCGAATGAAAAACTGTTTTTT
-	14	TRBV27	-	TRBJ2-1	CASTWDSSYNEQFF	TGTGCCAGCACCTGGGACTCATCCTACAATGAGCAGTTCTTC
-	14	TRBV5-5	-	TRBJ1-2	CASSLTQGNYGYTF	TGTGCCAGCAGCTTAACGCAGGGTAACTATGGCTACACCTTC
-	14	TRBV11-2	-	TRBJ2-7	CASSLETATYEQYF	TGTGCCAGCAGCTTAGAGACAGCCACCTACGAGCAGTACTTC
-	14	TRBV5-8	TRBD2	TRBJ2-7	CASSPGLVSYEQYF	TGTGCCAGCAGCCCTGGACTAGTCAGCTACGAGCAGTACTTC
-	13	TRBV30	-	TRBJ1-1	CAWSVQENTEAFF	TGTGCCTGGAGTGTACAAGAGAACACTGAAGCTTTCTTT
-	13	TRBV6-5	-	TRBJ2-5	CASTLRYQETQYF	TGTGCCAGCACGTTGCGGTACCAAGAGACCCAGTACTTC
-	13	TRBV7-8	-	TRBJ1-1	CASSLPPGAEAFF	TGTGCCAGCAGCCTACCCCCCGGGGCTGAAGCTTTCTTT
-	13	TRBV4-1	-	TRBJ1-4	CATGGSTNEKLFF	TGCGCGACGGGGGGTTCAACTAATGAAAAACTGTTTTTT
-	13	TRBV27	-	TRBJ2-7	CASSFSAQYEQYF	TGTGCCAGCAGTTTCTCCGCCCAGTACGAGCAGTACTTC
-	13	TRBV19	-	TRBJ1-1	CASSQQGRDGAFF	TGTGCCAGTAGCCAACAGGGTAGGGACGGAGCTTTCTTT
-	16	TRBV9	TRBD2	TRBJ2-1	CASSVAGGLAGNEQFF	TGTGCCAGCAGCGTAGCTGGGGGACTAGCGGGCAATGAGCAGTTCTTC
-	16	TRBV27	TRBD1	TRBJ1-4	CASGGQGARFREKLFF	TGTGCCAGCGGCGGACAGGGGGCGCGTTTTCGTGAAAAACTGTTTTTT
-	15	TRBV11-2	TRBD2	TRBJ2-5	CASSWTSGTQETQYF	TGTGCCAGCAGTTGGACTAGCGGGACCCAAGAGACCCAGTACTTC
-	17	TRBV12-5	TRBD2	TRBJ2-1	CASAPGSSGSSTNEQFF	TGTGCTAGTGCCCCCGGTAGTAGCGGGAGTAGTACAAATGAGCAGTTCTTC
-	15	TRBV6-6	-	TRBJ2-1	CASSYSVADYNEQFF	TGTGCCAGCAGTTACTCGGTAGCGGACTACAATGAGCAGTTCTTC
-	12	TRBV5-1	TRBD2	TRBJ2-4	CASSSTSGRSTF	TGCGCCAGCAGCTCCACTAGCGGGAGGTCAACTTTC
-	17	TRBV6-4	TRBD1	TRBJ1-1	CASSDTRDRAPNTEAFF	TGTGCCAGCAGTGACACCCGCGACAGGGCACCGAACACTGAAGCTTTCTTT
-	21	TRBV7-7	TRBD2	TRBJ2-1	CASSLGLGRNHTSGSVHEQFF	TGTGCCAGCAGCTTAGGTCTTGGACGGAACCATACTAGCGGGAGTGTGCATGAGCAGTTCTTC
-	14	TRBV9	-	TRBJ1-4	CASSVGQNNEKLFF	TGTGCCAGCAGCGTCGGACAGAATAATGAAAAACTGTTTTTT
-	17	TRBV9	-	TRBJ1-3	CASTPGRSGGEGNTIYF	TGTGCCAGCACCCCCGGGCGTTCGGGGGGAGAGGGAAACACCATATATTTT
-	16	TRBV7-9	-	TRBJ1-1	CASSLWRGGLDTEAFF	TGTGCCAGCAGCTTATGGAGGGGTGGGTTAGACACTGAAGCTTTCTTT
-	15	TRBV27	-	TRBJ2-4	CASSLSGHSSNIQYF	TGTGCCAGCAGTTTATCGGGCCACTCCTCGAACATTCAGTACTTC
-	14	TRBV6-4	-	TRBJ2-1	CASSDPTTYNEQFF	TGTGCCAGCAGTGACCCGACTACCTACAATGAGCAGTTCTTC
-	11	TRBV25-1	-	TRBJ1-1	CASMGGTEAFF	TGTGCCAGCATGGGGGGCACTGAAGCTTTCTTT
-	14	TRBV15	-	TRBJ2-7	CATSRQGSTYEQYF	TGTGCCACCAGCAGGCAAGGGAGCACCTACGAGCAGTACTTC
-	15	TRBV7-6	TRBD1	TRBJ1-3	CASSLRDSIGNTIYF	TGTGCCAGCAGCTTACGGGACAGCATAGGAAACACCATATATTTT
medium-sized	14	TRBV6-4	TRBD2	TRBJ2-3	CASSEAGGTDTQYF	TGTGCCAGCAGTGAAGCGGGAGGCACAGATACGCAGTATTTT
-	16	TRBV4-3	TRBD2	TRBJ2-7	CASSRGTSGRDNEQYF	TGCGCCAGCAGCCGAGGGACTAGCGGGAGGGACAACGAGCAGTACTTC
-	16	TRBV4-2	TRBD1	TRBJ2-7	CASSQDMRQGVYEQYF	TGTGCCAGCAGCCAAGATATGCGACAGGGGGTCTACGAGCAGTACTTC
-	14	TRBV29-1	TRBD2	TRBJ2-2	CSATGTRVAGELFF	TGCAGCGCCACCGGGACTAGAGTCGCCGGGGAGCTGTTTTTT
-	14	TRBV19	-	TRBJ1-1	CASSIGSQNTEAFF	TGTGCCAGTAGTATTGGGAGCCAGAACACTGAAGCTTTCTTT
-	17	TRBV10-3	TRBD1	TRBJ1-1	CAISGSHDRVEYSEAFF	TGTGCCATCAGCGGATCCCATGACAGGGTGGAGTACTCTGAAGCTTTCTTT
once	14	TRBV27	-	TRBJ2-7	CASSLGTASYEQYF	TGTGCCAGCAGTTTAGGGACTGCCTCCTACGAGCAGTACTTC
-	14	TRBV11-2	-	TRBJ2-5	CASTTYGPGETQYF	TGTGCCAGCACCACTTACGGTCCAGGAGAGACCCAGTACTTC
-	15	TRBV10-2	TRBD1	TRBJ2-7	CASRKDRGSAGEQYF	TGCGCCAGCAGGAAGGACAGGGGGTCTGCGGGGGAGCAGTACTTC
-	17	TRBV30	TRBD2	TRBJ2-7	CAWSGLAGAISSYEQYF	TGTGCCTGGAGTGGACTAGCGGGAGCAATAAGCTCCTACGAGCAGTACTTC